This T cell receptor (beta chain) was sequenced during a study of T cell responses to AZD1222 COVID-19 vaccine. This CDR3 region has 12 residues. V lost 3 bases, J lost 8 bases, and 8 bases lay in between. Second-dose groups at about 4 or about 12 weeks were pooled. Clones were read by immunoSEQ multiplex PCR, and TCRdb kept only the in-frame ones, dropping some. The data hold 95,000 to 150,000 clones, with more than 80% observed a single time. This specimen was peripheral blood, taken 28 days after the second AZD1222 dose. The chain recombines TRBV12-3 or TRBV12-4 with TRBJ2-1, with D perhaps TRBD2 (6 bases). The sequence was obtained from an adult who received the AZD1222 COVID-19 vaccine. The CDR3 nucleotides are TGTGCCAGCAGTTTCTCGGGGGATGAGCAGTTCTTC. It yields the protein CASSFSGDEQFF.